This is a list of T cell receptor beta chains from one sample in a study of spatial heterogeneity in lung cancer. In TCRdb, the 5' RACE reads were re-called with MiXCR into one record per CDR3 protein. This sample has roughly 120,000 distinct CDR3 sequences, with over 9% found just once. This sample comprised PBMCs, obtained at follow-up. Receptors originate from a male donor with early-stage non-small cell lung cancer. Each CDR3 is given with its conserved first and last residue. D genes are given only for firm matches. Only some rows state a clone size, as once, few, many or a class for expanded clones.

J	V	D	size	DNA	CDR3
TRBJ1-6	TRBV27	.	few	TGTGCCAGCAGTTTAGGGACAACCTATAATTCACCCCTCCACTTT	CASSLGTTYNSPLHF
TRBJ2-3	TRBV20-1	.	many	TGCAGTGCTTCACCAGGGCAGCCTAGCACAGATACGCAGTATTTT	CSASPGQPSTDTQYF
TRBJ2-3	TRBV28	.	few	TGTGCCAGCAGTTACATCTACCAAGATACGCAGTATTTT	CASSYIYQDTQYF
TRBJ2-7	TRBV6-1	TRBD1	.	TGTGCCAGCAACCGGGACAGTTTCCCCCGAGCCTACGAGCAGTACTTC	CASNRDSFPRAYEQYF
TRBJ2-1	TRBV7-9	TRBD1	.	TGTGCCAGCAAAATAGGTCCGGACAGGGGATACAATGAGCAGTTCTTC	CASKIGPDRGYNEQFF
TRBJ1-5	TRBV29-1	.	many	TGCAGCGTTAGGGGTGAGGGGCCCCAGCATTTT	CSVRGEGPQHF
TRBJ1-4	TRBV20-1	.	few	TGCAGTGCTAGAGATCACAGCGTTGAAAAACTGTTTTTT	CSARDHSVEKLFF
TRBJ2-7	TRBV20-1	.	.	TGCAGTGCTAGAGGGAGGTCAGGCCCCTACGAGCAGTACTTC	CSARGRSGPYEQYF
TRBJ1-1	TRBV20-1	TRBD1	few	TGCAGTGCTAGTGGGGACAGGGGTTTCATGAACACTGAAGCTTTCTTT	CSASGDRGFMNTEAFF
TRBJ2-1	TRBV4-1	TRBD1	many	TGCGCCAGCAGCCAAGCGGGACAGGGTTTTAGCCAGTTCTTC	CASSQAGQGFSQFF
TRBJ2-1	TRBV5-4	.	.	TGTGCCAGCAGCTCAGGGTTACGGTCCTACAATGAGCAGTTCTTC	CASSSGLRSYNEQFF
TRBJ1-1	TRBV5-5	.	.	TGTGCCAGCAGCTTAGCTCATACTGAAGCTTTCTTT	CASSLAHTEAFF
TRBJ2-3	TRBV4-2	TRBD2	many	TGTGCCAGCAGCCAAGATTTCGGGAGGGATACGCAGTATTTT	CASSQDFGRDTQYF
TRBJ1-2	TRBV20-1	.	many	TGCAGTGCTAGAGACAGGGGATCCGGCTACACCTTC	CSARDRGSGYTF
TRBJ2-6	TRBV29-1	TRBD1	few	TGCAGCGTGGTCGGACAGGGAGCGGGGGCCAACGTCCTGACTTTC	CSVVGQGAGANVLTF
TRBJ1-4	TRBV9	.	few	TGTGCCAGCAGCGTTGACGGATCGAAGGAAAAACTGTTTTTT	CASSVDGSKEKLFF
TRBJ2-7	TRBV6-6	TRBD1	many	TGTGCCAGCAGTTACCCGATGTCCGGACAGGTCGACCGCGAGCAGTACTTC	CASSYPMSGQVDREQYF
TRBJ2-1	TRBV7-3	TRBD2	.	TGTGCCAGCCGTGTACTAGCGGGGGCCCGCTCCTACAATGAGCAGTTCTTC	CASRVLAGARSYNEQFF
TRBJ1-1	TRBV20-1	.	.	TGCAGTGCTAGAGTTTCCTCGACTGGGACTGAAGCTTTCTTT	CSARVSSTGTEAFF
TRBJ2-7	TRBV27	.	many	TGTGCCAGCAGTTTTCAGGGGTCGGGGGAGCAGTACTTC	CASSFQGSGEQYF
TRBJ1-1	TRBV29-1	TRBD1	many	TGCAGCGTTGAAGATCGGAGGGACAGGTCGAACACTGAAGCTTTCTTT	CSVEDRRDRSNTEAFF
TRBJ2-2	TRBV9	.	.	TGTGCCAGCAGCGTAGAGTACACCGGGGAGCTGTTTTTT	CASSVEYTGELFF
TRBJ2-7	TRBV12-3/TRBV12-4	TRBD1	many	TGTGCCAGCAGCTCCGGGACAGGGGGCGAGCAGTACTTC	CASSSGTGGEQYF
TRBJ2-2	TRBV12-3/TRBV12-4	.	many	TGTGCCAGCAGGATATCGCCCGGGGAGCTGTTTTTT	CASRISPGELFF
TRBJ1-5	TRBV28	.	few	TGTGCCAGCACTTCCTTCGCGGGGGCCGATCAGCCCCAGCATTTT	CASTSFAGADQPQHF
TRBJ2-3	TRBV10-3	.	many	TGTGCCATCAGTGAACGAGCAGATACGCAGTATTTT	CAISERADTQYF
TRBJ2-3	TRBV4-2	TRBD2	few	TGTGCCAGCAGCCAAGGGACTAGCCAATCTAGCACAGATACGCAGTATTTT	CASSQGTSQSSTDTQYF
TRBJ2-1	TRBV24-1	.	many	TGTGCCACCAGTGTTGTCGGGGAGCAGTTCTTC	CATSVVGEQFF
TRBJ2-4	TRBV20-1	.	many	TGCAGTGCTAGTTTCTTTCGCCGGGGCACAGACGGAAACATTCAGTACTTC	CSASFFRRGTDGNIQYF
TRBJ2-7	TRBV20-1	TRBD1	many	TGCAGTGCTTTATGGACAGGTCCGAGCTCCTACGAGCAGTACTTC	CSALWTGPSSYEQYF
TRBJ2-5	TRBV7-3	.	many	TGTGCCAGCAGCCGCAGGGGGAGGGAGACCCAGTACTTC	CASSRRGRETQYF
TRBJ2-1	TRBV4-2	.	.	TGTGCCAGCAGCACGCAACCCGCCAGGGGGGTTTTTGCTGAGCAGTTCTTC	CASSTQPARGVFAEQFF
TRBJ2-7	TRBV10-3	.	many	TGTGCCATCAGTTCCGGTTACGAGCAGTACTTC	CAISSGYEQYF
TRBJ1-2	TRBV28	TRBD1	many	TGTGCCAGCAGGCGAAGGGACAGCAACTATGGCTACACCTTC	CASRRRDSNYGYTF
TRBJ2-7	TRBV20-1	.	.	TGCAGTGCCGGGACTCTCTCCTACGAGCAGTACTTC	CSAGTLSYEQYF
TRBJ1-5	TRBV12-3/TRBV12-4	.	many	TGTGCCAGCAGTTTAGGGGACGGTAGACACAATCAGCCCCAGCATTTT	CASSLGDGRHNQPQHF
TRBJ1-6	TRBV11-2	.	few	TGTGCCAGCAATTTGGGACGTCCCAATTCACCCCTCCACTTT	CASNLGRPNSPLHF